This T cell receptor beta chain was captured by sequencing in a study of neurological immune-mediated disorders. TCRdb ran MiXCR on the 5' RACE reads and lists one entry per CDR3 protein. Found here are over 15,000 distinct CDR3 sequences, around a tenth of them singletons; the top ten hold over 25%. This clonotype showed up many times. The CDR3 contains 14 residues. Per germline, CDR1 SGHTA and CDR2 FQGNSA. The junction had 5 bases not matched to a gene; V was cut back by 4 bases and J by 5 bases. The sequence came from a woman aged 45-60 years in good health. V and J are TRBV7-2 and TRBJ2-1; 7 bases are shared with TRBD1. The sample comprised CD8+ T cells from blood. The CDR3 DNA follows: TGTGCCAGCAGCTCAACCCAGGGGGACAATGAGCAGTTCTTC. Translation gives CASSSTQGDNEQFF.